This entry describes one T cell receptor (beta chain). The sample originates from a study of shared clonotypes between healthy human individuals. Positive CCR7 selection of CD45RO-negative cells yielded the naive CD8 cells, and terminally differentiated effector memory CD45RA+ cells were excluded. The CDR3 spans 16 residues. Germline CDR1 is MNHNS and CDR2 is SASEGT. V dropped 1 base and J dropped 3 bases, with 16 bases sitting between them. Sequencing used immunoSEQ multiplex PCR; TCRdb keeps in-frame clones, though not all of them. The sample has over 2 million clones, just under 95% seen once; the top ten hold about 1.1%.

The sequence was obtained from a man aged 18 to 29 in good health. Specimen: naive CD8+ T cells sorted from blood. The chain carries TRBV6-1 and TRBJ2-7; D is possibly TRBD2 (6 bases). This chain's CDR3 is CASSEEVSIGSYEQYF. The DNA for the CDR3 is TGTGCCAGCAGTGAAGAGGTGTCCATCGGGAGCTACGAGCAGTACTTC.